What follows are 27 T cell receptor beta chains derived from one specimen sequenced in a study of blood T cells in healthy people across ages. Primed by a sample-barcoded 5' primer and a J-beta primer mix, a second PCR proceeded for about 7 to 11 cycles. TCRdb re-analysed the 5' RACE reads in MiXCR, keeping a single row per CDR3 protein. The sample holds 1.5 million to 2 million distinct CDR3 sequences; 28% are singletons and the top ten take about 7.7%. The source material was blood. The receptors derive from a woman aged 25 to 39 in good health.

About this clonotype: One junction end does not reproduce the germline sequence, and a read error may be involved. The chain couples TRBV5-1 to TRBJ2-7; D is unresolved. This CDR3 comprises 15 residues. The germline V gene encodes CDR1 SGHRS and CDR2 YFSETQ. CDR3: CAGRLTVSSSYEQYF. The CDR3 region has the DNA TGCGCCGGCAGATTGACCGTGTCTAGCTCCTACGAGCAGTACTTC.

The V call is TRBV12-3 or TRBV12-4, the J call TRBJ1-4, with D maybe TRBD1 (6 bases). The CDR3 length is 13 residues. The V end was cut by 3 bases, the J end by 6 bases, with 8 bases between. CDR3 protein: CASSFTGHEKLFF. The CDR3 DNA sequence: TGTGCCAGCAGTTTCACAGGGCATGAAAAACTGTTTTTT.

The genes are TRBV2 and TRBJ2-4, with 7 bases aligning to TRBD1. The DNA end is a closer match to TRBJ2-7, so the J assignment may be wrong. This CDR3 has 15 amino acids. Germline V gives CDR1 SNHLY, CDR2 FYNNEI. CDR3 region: CASSEVGQVSAEQYF. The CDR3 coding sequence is TGTGCCAGCAGTGAAGTAGGACAGGTTTCCGCCGAGCAGTACTTC.

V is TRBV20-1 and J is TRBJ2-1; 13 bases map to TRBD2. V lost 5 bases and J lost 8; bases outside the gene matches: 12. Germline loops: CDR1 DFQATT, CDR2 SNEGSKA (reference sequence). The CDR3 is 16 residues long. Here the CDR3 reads CSARRTSGGVIYEQFF. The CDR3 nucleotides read TGCAGTGCTCGCCGGACTAGCGGGGGTGTAATCTATGAGCAGTTCTTC.

The CDR3 loop is CASSLDSGRMDTQYF. The CDR3 DNA sequence: TGCGCCAGCAGCTTGGATAGCGGGAGGATGGATACGCAGTATTTT. V is TRBV5-1 and J is TRBJ2-3, with 10 bases that match TRBD2. The CDR3 is made up of 15 amino acids. Germline trimming cut 0 bases from V and 6 bases from J; bases unmatched to any gene: 4. Germline loops: CDR1 SGHRS, CDR2 YFSETQ.

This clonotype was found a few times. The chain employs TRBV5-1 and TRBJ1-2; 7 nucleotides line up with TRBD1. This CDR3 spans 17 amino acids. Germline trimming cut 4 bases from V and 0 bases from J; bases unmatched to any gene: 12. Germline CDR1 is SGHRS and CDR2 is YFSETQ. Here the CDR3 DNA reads TGCGCCAGCAGCGGCGGCCGGGGACAGTTAGCTAACTATGGCTACACCTTC. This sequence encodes CASSGGRGQLANYGYTF.

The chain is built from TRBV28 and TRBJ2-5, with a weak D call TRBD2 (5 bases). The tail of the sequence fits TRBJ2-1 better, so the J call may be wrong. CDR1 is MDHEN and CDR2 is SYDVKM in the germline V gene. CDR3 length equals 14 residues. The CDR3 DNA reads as TGTGCCAGCAGCACCCGGGGAGTTGAAGAGACCCAGTTCTTC. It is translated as CASSTRGVEETQFF.

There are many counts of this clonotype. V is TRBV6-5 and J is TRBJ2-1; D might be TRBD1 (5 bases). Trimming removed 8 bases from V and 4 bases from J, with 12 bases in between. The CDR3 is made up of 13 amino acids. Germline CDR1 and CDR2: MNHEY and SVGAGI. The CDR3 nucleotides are TGTGCCAGCGCAGACAGCCAGTACAATGAGCAGTTCTTC. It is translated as CASADSQYNEQFF.

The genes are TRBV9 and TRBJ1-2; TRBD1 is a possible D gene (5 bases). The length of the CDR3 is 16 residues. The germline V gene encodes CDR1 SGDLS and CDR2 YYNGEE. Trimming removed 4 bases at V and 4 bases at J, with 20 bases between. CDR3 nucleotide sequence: TGTGCCAGCAGCTCCAGCCCCGGGACTGCTGTCTATGGCTACACCTTC. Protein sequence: CASSSSPGTAVYGYTF.

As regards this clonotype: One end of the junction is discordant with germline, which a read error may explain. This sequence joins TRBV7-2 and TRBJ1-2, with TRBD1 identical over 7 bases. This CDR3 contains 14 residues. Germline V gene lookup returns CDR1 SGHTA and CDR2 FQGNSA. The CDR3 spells CACSIPGGNYGYTF. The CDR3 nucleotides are TGTGCCTGCAGCATCCCAGGGGGTAACTATGGCTACACCTTC. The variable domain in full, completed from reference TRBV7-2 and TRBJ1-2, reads GAGVSQSPSNKVTEKGKDVELRCDPISGHTALYWYRQSLGQGLEFLIYFQGNSAPDKSGLPSDRFSAERTGGSVSTLTIQRTQQEDSAVYLCACSIPGGNYGYTFGSGTRLTVV.

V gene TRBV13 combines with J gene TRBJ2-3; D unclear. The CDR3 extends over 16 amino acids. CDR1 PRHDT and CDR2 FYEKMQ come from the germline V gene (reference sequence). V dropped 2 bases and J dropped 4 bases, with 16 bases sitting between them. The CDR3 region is CASSLMDPTRPDTQYF. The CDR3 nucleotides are TGTGCCAGCAGCTTAATGGACCCAACTCGACCAGATACGCAGTATTTT.

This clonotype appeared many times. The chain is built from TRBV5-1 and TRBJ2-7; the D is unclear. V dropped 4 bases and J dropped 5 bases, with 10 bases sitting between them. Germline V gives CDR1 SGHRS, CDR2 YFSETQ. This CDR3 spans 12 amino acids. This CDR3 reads CASSLEANEQYF. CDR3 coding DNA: TGCGCCAGCAGCCTCGAAGCTAACGAGCAGTACTTC. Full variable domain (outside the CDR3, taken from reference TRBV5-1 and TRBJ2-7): KAGVTQTPRYLIKTRGQQVTLSCSPISGHRSVSWYQQTPGQGLQFLFEYFSETQRNKGNFPGRFSGRQFSNSRSEMNVSTLELGDSALYLCASSLEANEQYFGPGTRLTVT.

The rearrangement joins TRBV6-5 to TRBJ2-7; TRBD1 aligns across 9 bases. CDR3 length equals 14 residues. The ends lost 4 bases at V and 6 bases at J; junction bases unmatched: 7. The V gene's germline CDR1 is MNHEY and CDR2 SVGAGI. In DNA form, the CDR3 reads TGTGCCAGCAGTTTCAGGGACAGGGCGCTCGAGCAGTACTTC. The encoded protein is CASSFRDRALEQYF.

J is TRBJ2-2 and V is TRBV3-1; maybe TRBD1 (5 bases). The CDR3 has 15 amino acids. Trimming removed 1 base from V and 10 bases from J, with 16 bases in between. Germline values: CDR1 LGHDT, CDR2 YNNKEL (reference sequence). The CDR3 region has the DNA TGTGCCAGCAGCCAAGCAGGGCCTTACCCGGTGGAGCTGTTTTTT. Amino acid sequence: CASSQAGPYPVELFF.

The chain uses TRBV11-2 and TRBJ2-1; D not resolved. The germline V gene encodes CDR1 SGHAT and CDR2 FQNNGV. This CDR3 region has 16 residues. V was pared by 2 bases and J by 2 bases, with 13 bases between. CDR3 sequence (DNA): TGTGCCAGCAGCTTACAAGGCCGGGCCCCCTACAATGAGCAGTTCTTC. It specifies CASSLQGRAPYNEQFF. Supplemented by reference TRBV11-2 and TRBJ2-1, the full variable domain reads EAGVAQSPRYKIIEKRQSVAFWCNPISGHATLYWYQQILGQGPKLLIQFQNNGVVDDSQLPKDRFSAERLKGVDSTLKIQPAKLEDSAVYLCASSLQGRAPYNEQFFGPGTRLTVL.

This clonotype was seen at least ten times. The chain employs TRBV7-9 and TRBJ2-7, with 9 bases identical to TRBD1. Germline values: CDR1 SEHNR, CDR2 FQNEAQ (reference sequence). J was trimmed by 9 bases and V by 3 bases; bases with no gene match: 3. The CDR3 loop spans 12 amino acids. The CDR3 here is CASSFSGQGQYF. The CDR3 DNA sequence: TGTGCCAGCAGCTTCTCGGGACAGGGGCAGTACTTC.

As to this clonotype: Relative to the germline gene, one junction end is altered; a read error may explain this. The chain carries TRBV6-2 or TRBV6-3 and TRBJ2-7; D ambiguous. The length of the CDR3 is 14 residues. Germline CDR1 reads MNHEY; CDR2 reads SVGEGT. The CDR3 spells CVSTSSPRGTEQYF. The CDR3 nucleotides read TGTGTCAGCACTTCCTCACCCCGCGGTACCGAGCAGTACTTC.

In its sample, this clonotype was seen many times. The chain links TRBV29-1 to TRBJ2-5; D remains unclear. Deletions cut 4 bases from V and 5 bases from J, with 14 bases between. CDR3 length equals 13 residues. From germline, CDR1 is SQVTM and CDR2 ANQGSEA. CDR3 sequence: CSVGRAPGETQYF. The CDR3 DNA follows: TGCAGCGTTGGTAGGGCCCCTGGGGAGACCCAGTACTTC.

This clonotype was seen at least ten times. The CDR3 reads CASSYLAGGPQEQFF. CDR3 nucleotide sequence: TGCGCCAGCAGCTACCTAGCGGGGGGTCCTCAGGAGCAGTTCTTC. J is TRBJ2-1 and V is TRBV5-1, with TRBD2 matching 11 bases. The CDR3 is 15 residues long. CDR1 and CDR2 (germline): SGHRS, YFSETQ. With V trimmed by 3 bases and J by 10 bases, 9 bases remained unmatched.

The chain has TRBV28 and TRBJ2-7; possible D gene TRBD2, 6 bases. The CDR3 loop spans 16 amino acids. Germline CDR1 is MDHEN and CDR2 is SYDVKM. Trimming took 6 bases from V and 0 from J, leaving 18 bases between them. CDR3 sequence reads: CASRRPGRESSYEQYF. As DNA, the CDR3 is TGTGCCAGCAGGCGACCGGGACGGGAGAGCTCCTACGAGCAGTACTTC.

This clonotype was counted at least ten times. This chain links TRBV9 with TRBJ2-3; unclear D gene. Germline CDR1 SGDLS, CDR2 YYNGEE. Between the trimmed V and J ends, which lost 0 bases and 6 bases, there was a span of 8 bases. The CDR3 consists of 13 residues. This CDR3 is CASSVAGSDTQYF. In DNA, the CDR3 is TGTGCCAGCAGCGTAGCCGGGTCCGATACGCAGTATTTT. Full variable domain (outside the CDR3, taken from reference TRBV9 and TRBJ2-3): DSGVTQTPKHLITATGQRVTLRCSPRSGDLSVYWYQQSLDQGLQFLIQYYNGEERAKGNILERFSAQQFPDLHSELNLSSLELGDSALYFCASSVAGSDTQYFGPGTRLTVL.

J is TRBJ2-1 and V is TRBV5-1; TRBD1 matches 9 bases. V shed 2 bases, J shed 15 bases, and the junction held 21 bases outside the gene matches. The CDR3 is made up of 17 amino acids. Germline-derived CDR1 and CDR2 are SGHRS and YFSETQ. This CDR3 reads CASSLFQQGAAVSNGFF. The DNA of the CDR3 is TGCGCCAGCAGCTTATTCCAACAGGGGGCTGCGGTCTCTAATGGGTTCTTC.

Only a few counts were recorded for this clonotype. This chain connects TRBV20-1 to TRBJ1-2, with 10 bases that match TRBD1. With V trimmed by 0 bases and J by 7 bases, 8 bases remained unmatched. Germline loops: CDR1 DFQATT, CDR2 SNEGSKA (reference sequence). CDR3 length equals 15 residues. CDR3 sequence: CSARDPRQGAGGYTF. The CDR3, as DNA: TGCAGTGCTAGAGACCCTAGACAGGGGGCAGGTGGCTACACCTTC.

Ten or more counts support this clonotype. As DNA, the CDR3 is TGTGCCACCAGCAGAGGGACAGCGCCAGGGGATACGCAGTATTTT. As protein: CATSRGTAPGDTQYF. This chain links TRBV15 with TRBJ2-3, with D tentatively TRBD1 (6 bases). The V gene's germline CDR1 is LNHNV and CDR2 YYDKDF (reference sequence). This CDR3 contains 15 residues. Deletions cut 1 base from V and 6 bases from J, with 14 bases between.

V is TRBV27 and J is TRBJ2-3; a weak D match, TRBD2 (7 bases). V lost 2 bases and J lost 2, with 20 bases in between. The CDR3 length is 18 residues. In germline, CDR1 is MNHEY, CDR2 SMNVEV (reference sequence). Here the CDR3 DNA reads TGTGCCAGCAGTTTAACGCCGTGGGCGGGGGCCCACACAGATACGCAGTATTTT. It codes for CASSLTPWAGAHTDTQYF.

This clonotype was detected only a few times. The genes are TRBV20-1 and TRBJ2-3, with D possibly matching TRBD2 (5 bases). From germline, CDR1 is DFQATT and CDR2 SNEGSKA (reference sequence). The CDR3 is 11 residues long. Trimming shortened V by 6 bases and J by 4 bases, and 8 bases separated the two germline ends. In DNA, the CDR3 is TGCAGTGCCCTGAGGGCAGATACGCAGTATTTT. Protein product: CSALRADTQYF.

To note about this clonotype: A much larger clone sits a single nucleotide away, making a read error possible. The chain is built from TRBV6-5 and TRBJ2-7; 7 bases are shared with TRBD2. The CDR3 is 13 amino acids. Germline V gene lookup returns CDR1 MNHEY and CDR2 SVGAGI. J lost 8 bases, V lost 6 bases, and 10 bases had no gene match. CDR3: CASSPGLGSKQYF. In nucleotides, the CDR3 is TGTGCCAGCAGCCCCGGACTAGGTAGTAAGCAGTACTTC.